This is a list of T cell receptor beta chains from one sample in a study of OX40 agonist ivuxolimab in advanced cancers. Produced via immunoSEQ multiplex PCR; TCRdb's table is partial and in-frame only. The sample lists about 66,000 clones; 70% to 90% were seen once. The sequencing here drew on CD4+ or CD8+ T cells sorted from blood, taken in a trial of the OX40 agonist ivuxolimab. Receptors were obtained from an adult with an advanced solid tumor such as melanoma, head and neck, liver or kidney cancer. Both conserved end residues are trimmed from each CDR3. Some rows mark clone size as missing; the rest say once, few, many or name a class of expanded clone.

v_gene | abundance | CDR3aa
TRBV29-1 | once | SVLKKEGRRYNEQF
TRBV5-6 | few | ASSIGQIYEQY
TRBV10-3 | NA | AISESRQGARDTQY
TRBV7-6 | NA | ASSLEGAPDRAF
TRBV15 | NA | ATSRDRGNSGNTIY
TRBV2 | NA | AGMKGDWTGELF
TRBV29-1 | NA | STPFQGQLRLSTDTQY
TRBV5-1 | NA | ASSLAGPTEAF
TRBV11-3 | few | ASSLGWEGQHETQY
TRBV5-1 | NA | ASSVSGTGNTGELF
TRBV19 | NA | ASSIPGQGVSDTQY
TRBV10-3 | NA | AISGTGTVEAF
TRBV6-1 | few | ASRAGTSNQPQH
TRBV5-6 | NA | ASSLGRGAGEPLH
TRBV5-1 | NA | ASSLEGQYNEQF
TRBV2 | NA | ASSGPTGGSYYGYT
TRBV20-1 | few | SAGGSPDHT
TRBV7-2 | NA | ASSLGGSSGNTIY
TRBV6-1 | NA | ASLAGQGVDEQY